This T cell receptor beta chain came from a study of OX40 agonist ivuxolimab in advanced cancers. With respect to the entire study: Ivuxolimab was an agonistic, fully human IgG2 monoclonal antibody directed against OX40 (CD134), a costimulatory receptor. Intravenous ivuxolimab was administered to patients every 2 weeks at six dose levels: 0.01, 0.1, 0.3, 1.5, 3 and 10 mg/kg. Of the approximately 53 patients in dose escalation, about 20 had hepatocellular carcinoma, roughly 15 had melanoma, 9 had renal cell carcinoma and 9 had head and neck cancer. In the dose-escalation cohort, more than 75% of patients were male, and the mean age was roughly 60 years, with a range of roughly 23 to 85. Patients were allowed to have had prior anti-PD-1, anti-PD-L1 or anti-CTLA-4 therapy, and approximately 43% of the dose-escalation patients had previously received checkpoint inhibitors. Partial responses occurred in three dose-escalation patients: two with cutaneous melanoma and one with hepatocellular carcinoma. Peripheral TCRbeta sequencing aimed to test whether ivuxolimab altered TCR sequence diversity and caused clonal T-cell expansion. The paper describes the monotherapy dose-escalation part (N ≈ 51 patients) of the phase I trial of ivuxolimab. The full study reports these points: On average, CD8+ T cells showed more expanded clones than CD4+ T cells after ivuxolimab. Low levels of normalized T-cell clonal expansion were also seen in some nonresponding patients. The antigen specificity of the clonally expanded peripheral T cells was not determined. In the 0.1-3.0 mg/kg groups, partial responders were among the patients with the lowest normalized peripheral clonal expansion, particularly in CD8+ T cells. Clonal expansion of both CD4+ and CD8+ blood T cells was observed from baseline to week 6 at doses 0.1 to 3.0 mg/kg.

For sequencing of the TCRbeta CDR3 region, genomic DNA was extracted from the sorted cells. The immunoSEQ Assay was used to sequence the TCRbeta CDR3 regions. TCRdb obtained this table from immuneACCESS and retained in-frame rearrangements with V and J assigned. These tables miss some clones; where compared with another copy, unresolved V genes account for less than half of the shortfall, and the remainder is unexplained. This sample comprises approximately 49,000 clones, roughly 84% of them detected only once. The ten largest account for 1% to 1.3% of the sample. Patients with autoimmune disease history or receiving systemic immunosuppression were excluded from the trial. Peripheral blood for TCR sequencing was collected from all dose cohorts at baseline, on cycle 4 day 1, and on cycle 7 day 1. Samples were obtained from an open-label, multicenter, first-in-human phase I dose-escalation trial of ivuxolimab. Adults with locally advanced or metastatic melanoma, renal cell, hepatocellular, or head and neck squamous cell carcinoma were enrolled in the trial. Before TCR sequencing, CD4+ and CD8+ T cells were separately sorted from peripheral blood.

Regarding this clone: The target of this receptor is not known. One base away there is no much larger clone; base qualities are not given.

CDR1 SGHRS and CDR2 YFSETQ are derived from the germline V gene. V is shortened by 0 bases, J by 0 bases, and the region joining them spans 12 bases. Its CDR3 holds 16 amino acids, cysteine through phenylalanine. Only the CDR3 DNA is retained, 48 bases long and in frame from the first base. Sequencing used CD4+ or CD8+ T cells sorted from blood, obtained in a trial of the OX40 agonist ivuxolimab. The chain is made from TRBV5-1 and TRBJ1-2; the D gene lacks a confident call. This receptor was obtained from an adult with an advanced solid tumor such as melanoma, head and neck, liver or kidney cancer. The DNA reads TGCGCCAGCAGCTTGGGACAACAATCGACTAACTATGGCTACACCTTC. Its coded protein is CASSLGQQSTNYGYTF.